The 10 T cell receptor beta chains listed next were all sequenced from one sample in a study of blood T cell repertoires in COVID-19. Method: immunoSEQ multiplex PCR; TCRdb's copy keeps in-frame clones and lacks some. This repertoire shows 250,000 to 300,000 clones, more than 70% found once; its top ten account for around 5.4%. Material for sequencing was peripheral blood. All receptors derive from a man older than 75 with acute or convalescent COVID-19.

This rearrangement joins TRBV19 to TRBJ2-5; D is possibly TRBD1 (7 bases). Trimming shortened V by 9 bases and J by 2 bases, and 16 bases separated the two germline ends. The germline V gene encodes CDR1 LNHDA and CDR2 SQIVND (reference sequence). CDR3 length: 14 residues. The CDR3 protein is CASRAGQTQETQYF. The CDR3 DNA reads TGTGCCAGCCGGGCGGGACAGACGCAAGAGACCCAGTACTTC. The full variable domain, completed using reference TRBV19 and TRBJ2-5, is DGGITQSPKYLFRKEGQNVTLSCEQNLNHDAMYWYRQDPGQGLRLIYYSQIVNDFQKGDIAEGYSVSREKKESFPLTVTSAQKNPTAFYLCASRAGQTQETQYFGPGTRLLVL.

V and J are TRBV5-1 and TRBJ2-5, with D perhaps TRBD1 (6 bases). This CDR3 contains 13 residues. The V end was cut by 4 bases, the J end by 5 bases, with 12 bases between. Germline CDR1 SGHRS, CDR2 YFSETQ. The CDR3 reads CASSVQGFETQYF. CDR3 coding DNA: TGCGCCAGCAGCGTACAGGGCTTTGAGACCCAGTACTTC.

Points on this clone: The sample has other DNA sequences that encode this CDR3 too. The chain carries TRBV7-9 and TRBJ2-1; TRBD2 matches at 12 bases. The CDR3 runs to 16 residues. CDR1 is SEHNR, CDR2 FQNEAQ, per germline (reference sequence). After removal of 5 bases from V and 3 bases from J, the junction contained 5 bases not matched to a gene. The CDR3 DNA is TGTGCCAGCAGCCTACAGACTAGCGGGGGCTACAATGAGCAGTTCTTC. This sequence encodes CASSLQTSGGYNEQFF. Drawing the rest from reference TRBV7-9 and TRBJ2-1, the complete variable domain is DTGVSQNPRHKITKRGQNVTFRCDPISEHNRLYWYRQTLGQGPEFLTYFQNEAQLEKSRLLSDRFSAERPKGSFSTLEIQRTEQGDSAMYLCASSLQTSGGYNEQFFGPGTRLTVL.

V gene TRBV28 combines with J gene TRBJ2-3; D possibly corresponds to TRBD2 (6 bases). CDR1 MDHEN and CDR2 SYDVKM come from the germline V gene. The germline V and J ends were trimmed by 3 bases and 4 bases, with 17 bases remaining between them. There are 16 residues in the CDR3. The CDR3 coding sequence is TGTGCCAGCAGTTTGGGGACGGGAGCCCGCCCAGATACGCAGTATTTT. This gives the protein CASSLGTGARPDTQYF.

This clone was picked up a small number of times. V is TRBV2 and J is TRBJ1-1; D gene uncertain. The CDR3 runs 13 residues. The germline CDR1 and CDR2 sequences are SNHLY and FYNNEI. V was shortened by 3 bases and J by 2 bases, with 7 bases between the two germline ends. The CDR3 DNA reads TGTGCCAGCAGTGATCCTAGTAACACTGAAGCTTTCTTT. Protein product: CASSDPSNTEAFF.

The gene calls are TRBV5-1 and TRBJ1-3; D is possibly TRBD1 (5 bases). V was shortened by 0 bases and J by 3 bases, with 7 bases between the two germline ends. The germline V gene encodes CDR1 SGHRS and CDR2 YFSETQ. This CDR3 is 14 amino acids long. The CDR3 sequence is CASSLGQGGNTIYF. The CDR3 region has the DNA TGCGCCAGCAGCTTGGGGCAGGGTGGAAACACCATATATTTT.

CDR3 sequence: CASSQGSRGYNEQFF. The DNA for the CDR3 is TGCGCCAGCAGCCAAGGCTCCCGGGGATACAATGAGCAGTTCTTC. The chain is built from TRBV4-1 and TRBJ2-1; perhaps TRBD2 as D (5 bases). This CDR3 region has 15 residues. V was trimmed by 1 base and J by 4 bases, leaving 11 bases between them. Per the germline V gene, CDR1 is MGHRA and CDR2 is YSYEKL.

This clone was seen a single time. The chain combines TRBV7-8 with TRBJ1-3, with 8 bases fitting TRBD1. The length of the CDR3 is 17 residues. The V gene's germline CDR1 is SGHVS and CDR2 FQNEAQ. J lost 0 bases, V lost 5 bases, and 9 bases had no gene match. The CDR3 spells CASSLVRGTGSGNTIYF. The CDR3 DNA sequence: TGTGCCAGCAGCCTGGTCCGGGGGACAGGCTCTGGAAACACCATATATTTT.

The chain joins TRBV5-1 to TRBJ2-7; TRBD1 matches 8 bases. V dropped 4 bases and J dropped 5; count of bases not matched to a gene: 11. The germline gives CDR1 SGHRS, CDR2 YFSETQ. This CDR3 has 15 amino acids. CDR3 DNA: TGCGCCAGCAGCCTAAGGGGACAGGTTCTTGACGAGCAGTACTTC. Amino acid sequence: CASSLRGQVLDEQYF.

This clone was seen a few times. The rearrangement joins TRBV27 to TRBJ1-6, with 11 bases identical to TRBD1. This CDR3 region has 20 residues. The J segment lost 0 bases and the V segment lost 6 bases, leaving 13 bases of the junction unmatched. Per the germline V gene, CDR1 is MNHEY and CDR2 is SMNVEV (reference sequence). DNA of the CDR3: TGTGCCAGCAGAAGGTACGGGACAGGGGGTTCCTCCTCCTATAATTCACCCCTCCACTTT. It yields the protein CASRRYGTGGSSSYNSPLHF.